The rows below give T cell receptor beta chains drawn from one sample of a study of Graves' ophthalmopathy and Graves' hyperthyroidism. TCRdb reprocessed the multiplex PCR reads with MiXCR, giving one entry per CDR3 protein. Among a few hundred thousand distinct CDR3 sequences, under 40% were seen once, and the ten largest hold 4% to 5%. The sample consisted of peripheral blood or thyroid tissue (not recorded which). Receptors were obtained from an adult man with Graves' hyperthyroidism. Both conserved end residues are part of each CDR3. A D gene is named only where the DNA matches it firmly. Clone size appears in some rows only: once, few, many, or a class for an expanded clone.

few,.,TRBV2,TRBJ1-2,TGTGCCAGCAGCAAGCGGGCAGATCACTATGGCTACACCTTC,CASSKRADHYGYTF
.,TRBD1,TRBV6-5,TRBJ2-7,TGTGCCAGCAGTTACTCTACAGGGGACGAGCAGTACTTC,CASSYSTGDEQYF
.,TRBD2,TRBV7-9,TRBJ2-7,TGTGCCAGCAGCTTAAGCGGGGTAGAGTCCTACGAGCAGTACTTC,CASSLSGVESYEQYF
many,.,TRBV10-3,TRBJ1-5,TGTGCCATCAGATCAGGGACTAGCAATCAGCCCCAGCATTTT,CAIRSGTSNQPQHF
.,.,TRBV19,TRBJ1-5,TGTGCCAGTAGTGTACTAGCGGGGGGGCCCCAGCATTTT,CASSVLAGGPQHF
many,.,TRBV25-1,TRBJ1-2,TGTGCCAGCAGTGAAACACTGACGGGCCTGAAAAGATACTATGGCTACACCTTC,CASSETLTGLKRYYGYTF
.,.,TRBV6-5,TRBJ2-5,TGTGCCAACACCTCAGTGGGGGACACCCAAGAGACCCAGTACTTC,CANTSVGDTQETQYF
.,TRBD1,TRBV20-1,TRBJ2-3,TGCAGTGCTAGAGCCCAGACAGGGGGATCAGATACGCAGTATTTT,CSARAQTGGSDTQYF
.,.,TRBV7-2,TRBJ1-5,TGTGCCAGCAGCTTAGAGATGGGCCAGCCCCAGCATTTT,CASSLEMGQPQHF
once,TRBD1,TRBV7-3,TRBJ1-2,TGTGCCAGCAGCTTCAAGGGGCAGGGGGCTGTGGGGACCTTC,CASSFKGQGAVGTF
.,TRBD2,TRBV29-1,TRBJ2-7,TGCAGCGTTGATGGACTAGCGGGCTACGAGCAGTACTTC,CSVDGLAGYEQYF
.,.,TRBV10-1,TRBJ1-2,TGCGCCAGCAGAGACGGTGCGAGCTCTGGAAACACCTTC,CASRDGASSGNTF
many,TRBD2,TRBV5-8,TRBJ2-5,TGTGCCAGCAATTTAGCGGGAGCCTTAGAGACCCAGTACTTC,CASNLAGALETQYF
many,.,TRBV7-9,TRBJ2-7,TGTGCCAGCAGCTTAGTAGCTGAGGCGGGGAGCCTCTTGCAGTACTTC,CASSLVAEAGSLLQYF
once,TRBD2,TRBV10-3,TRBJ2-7,TGTGCCATCAGGGGACTAGCGGAAGACACCGGAGAGCAGTACTTC,CAIRGLAEDTGEQYF
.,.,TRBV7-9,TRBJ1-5,TGTGCCGGCAGCTTCAGAGATCAGCCCCAGCATTTT,CAGSFRDQPQHF
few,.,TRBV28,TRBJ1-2,TGTGCCAGCAGGCGAGGACAGAACTATGGCTACACCTTC,CASRRGQNYGYTF
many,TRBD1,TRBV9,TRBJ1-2,TGTGCCAGCAGCGGCGGACAGGGCGTATATGGCTACACCTTC,CASSGGQGVYGYTF
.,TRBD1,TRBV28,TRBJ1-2,TGTGCCAGCAGGGGACAGGGGCAGGCTAACTATGGCTACACCTTC,CASRGQGQANYGYTF
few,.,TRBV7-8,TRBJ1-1,TGTGCCAGCAGCAATCAGGTTGAAGCTTTCTTT,CASSNQVEAFF
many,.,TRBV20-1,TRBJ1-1,TGCAGTGCGGAGCAGGGGCTATTAGGTAGCACTGAAGCTTTCTTT,CSAEQGLLGSTEAFF
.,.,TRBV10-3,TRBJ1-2,TGTGCCATCAGTGACCCAGTGACAGGCACCGGCTATGGCTACACCTTC,CAISDPVTGTGYGYTF
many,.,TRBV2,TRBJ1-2,TGTGCCAGCAATTTGTATACCTATGGCTACACCTTC,CASNLYTYGYTF
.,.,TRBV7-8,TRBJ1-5,TGTGCCAGCAGCTTAGGGCAGGGGCTAAATCGGCCCCAGCATTTT,CASSLGQGLNRPQHF
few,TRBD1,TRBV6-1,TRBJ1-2,TGTGCCAGCAGTGGGGGGGGACAGCTTGGATACTATGGCTACACCTTC,CASSGGGQLGYYGYTF
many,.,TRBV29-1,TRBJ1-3,TGCAGCGTTGTTCGAAGCTCTGGAAACACCATATATTTT,CSVVRSSGNTIYF
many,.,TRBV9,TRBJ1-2,TGTGCCAGCAGCCATACGGGGACGGGTGGCTACACCTTC,CASSHTGTGGYTF
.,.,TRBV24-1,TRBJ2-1,TGTGCCACCAGTGCCTCACCGGGACTCCTGAGCTCCTACAATGAGCAGTTCTTC,CATSASPGLLSSYNEQFF
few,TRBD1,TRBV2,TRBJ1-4,TGTGCCAGCAGTGAAACAGGACAGGATAATGAAAAACTGTTTTTT,CASSETGQDNEKLFF
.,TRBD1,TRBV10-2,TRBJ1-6,TGCGCCAGCGTTGGGACAGGGGGCAGATCACCCCTCCACTTT,CASVGTGGRSPLHF
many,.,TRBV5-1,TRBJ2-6,TGCGCCAGCAGCTTGGTCGGGAGCTCTGGGGCCAACGTCCTGACTTTC,CASSLVGSSGANVLTF
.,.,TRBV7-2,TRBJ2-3,TGTGCCAGCAGCTTTGAGGGCCACAGCACAGATACGCAGTATTTT,CASSFEGHSTDTQYF
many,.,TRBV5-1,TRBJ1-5,TGCGCCAGCTCCCCGGCGGGGGCCAATCAGCCCCAGCATTTT,CASSPAGANQPQHF
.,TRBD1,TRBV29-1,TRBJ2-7,TGCAGCTACTCCGGGACAGGGGAACTCTACGAGCAGTACTTC,CSYSGTGELYEQYF
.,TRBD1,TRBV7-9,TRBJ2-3,TGTGCCAGCAGCTTAGTGTGGACAGGGGGCGCCGGGACAGATACGCAGTATTTT,CASSLVWTGGAGTDTQYF
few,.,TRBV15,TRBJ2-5,TGTGCCACCACCCCCGACGAGGACGGCCTATACTTC,CATTPDEDGLYF
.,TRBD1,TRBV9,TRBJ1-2,TGTGCCAGCAGCGACGCGGGACAGGGAGACTACACCTTC,CASSDAGQGDYTF
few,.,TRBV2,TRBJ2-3,TGTGCCAGCAGAAACTTGGGCACAGATACGCAGTATTTT,CASRNLGTDTQYF
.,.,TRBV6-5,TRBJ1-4,TGTGCCAGCAGTTACAGGGGGGGAGCGGAGCCCGATAATGAAAAACTGTTTTTT,CASSYRGGAEPDNEKLFF
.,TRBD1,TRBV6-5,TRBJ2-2,TGTGCCAGCAGACCCGGACAGGGGTTCGGGGAGCTGTTTTTT,CASRPGQGFGELFF
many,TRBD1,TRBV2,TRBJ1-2,TGTGCCAGCAGTGATAAGACAGGGTTCTATGGCTACACCTTC,CASSDKTGFYGYTF
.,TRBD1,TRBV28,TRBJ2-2,TGTGCCAGCAGTTACCGACAGGGGCGGACCGGGGAGCTGTTTTTT,CASSYRQGRTGELFF
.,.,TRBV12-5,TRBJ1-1,TGTGCTAGTGGTTTTATGGGGGGGGGGAACACTGAAGCTTTCTTT,CASGFMGGGNTEAFF
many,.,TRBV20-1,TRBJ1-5,TGCAGTGCTTTCACCCCAACGGGCAATCAGCCCCAGCATTTT,CSAFTPTGNQPQHF
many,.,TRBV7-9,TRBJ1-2,TGTGCCAGCACCACCGGGACCGAGCTGGGAGGCTACACCTTC,CASTTGTELGGYTF
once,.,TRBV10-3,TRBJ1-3,TGTGCCATCAGGTCCCAGCCAACCACCATATATTTT,CAIRSQPTTIYF